This T cell receptor (beta chain) originates from a study of glioma-infiltrating T cells. Germline V gives CDR1 SEHNR, CDR2 FQNEAQ (reference sequence). This CDR3 is built from 15 residues. V lost 6 bases and J 0 bases, leaving 12 bases between the germline ends. This clonotype has a count of ten or more. Amplification of TCR alpha and beta CDR3 regions from RNA used iRepertoire nested multiplex PCR. TCRdb reanalysed the multiplex PCR reads using MiXCR and keeps one entry per CDR3 protein. The table records some 190,000 distinct CDR3 sequences, around 30% of them present only once. What was sequenced was glioma tissue, nonneoplastic brain tissue, or PBMCs (not recorded which). The genes are TRBV7-9 and TRBJ2-1, with D unclear. The TCR was taken from a human donor with low-grade glioma or glioblastoma, undergoing nonglioma brain surgery, or in good health (not recorded which). CDR3 sequence reads: CASSSTGSSYNEQFF. The CDR3 coding sequence is TGTGCCAGCAGTTCCACTGGCAGCTCCTACAATGAGCAGTTCTTC.